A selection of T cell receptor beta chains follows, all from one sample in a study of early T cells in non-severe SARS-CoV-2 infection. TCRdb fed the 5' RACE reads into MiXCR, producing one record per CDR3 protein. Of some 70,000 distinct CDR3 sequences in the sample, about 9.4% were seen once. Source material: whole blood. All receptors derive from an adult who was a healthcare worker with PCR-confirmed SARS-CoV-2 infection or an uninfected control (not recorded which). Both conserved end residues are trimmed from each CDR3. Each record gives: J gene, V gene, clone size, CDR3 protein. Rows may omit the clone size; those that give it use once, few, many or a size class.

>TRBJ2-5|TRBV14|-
ASSQEWTRETQY
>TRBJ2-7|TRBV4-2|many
ASSPTRSAEQY
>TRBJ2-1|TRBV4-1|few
ASSLFGTDEQF
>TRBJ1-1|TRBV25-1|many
ASRLRDAAF
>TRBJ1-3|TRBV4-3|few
ASSQDSTRHSGNTIY
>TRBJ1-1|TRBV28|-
ASSDWTGGTEAF
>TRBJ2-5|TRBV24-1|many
ATSLKETQY
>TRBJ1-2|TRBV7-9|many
ASSLSDRRYGYT
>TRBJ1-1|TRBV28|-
ASSLLIDSTEAF
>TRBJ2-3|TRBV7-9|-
ASSLALSTDTQY
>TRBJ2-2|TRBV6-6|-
ASSNGPGELF
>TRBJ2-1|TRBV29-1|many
SVLTSGYNEQF
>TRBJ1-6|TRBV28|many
ASSLPRGSTGNSPLH
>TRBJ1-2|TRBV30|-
AWSDRSYYGYT
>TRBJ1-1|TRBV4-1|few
ASSQERWATEAF
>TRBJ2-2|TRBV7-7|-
ASSPRTGEAGELF
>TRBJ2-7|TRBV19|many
ASSIQQGDNEQY
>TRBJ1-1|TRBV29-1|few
SARTGRGTEAF
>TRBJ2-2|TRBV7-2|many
ASSLDFEAGRAGELF
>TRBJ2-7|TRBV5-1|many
ASSREAGGGIPYEQY
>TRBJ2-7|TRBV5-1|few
ASSERVSYEQY
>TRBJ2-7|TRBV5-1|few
ASRIDSSYEQY
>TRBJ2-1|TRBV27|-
ASSPTSGRFNEQL
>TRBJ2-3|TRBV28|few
ASSRKQGSDTQY
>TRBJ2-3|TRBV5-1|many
ASRLGTGTEDTQY